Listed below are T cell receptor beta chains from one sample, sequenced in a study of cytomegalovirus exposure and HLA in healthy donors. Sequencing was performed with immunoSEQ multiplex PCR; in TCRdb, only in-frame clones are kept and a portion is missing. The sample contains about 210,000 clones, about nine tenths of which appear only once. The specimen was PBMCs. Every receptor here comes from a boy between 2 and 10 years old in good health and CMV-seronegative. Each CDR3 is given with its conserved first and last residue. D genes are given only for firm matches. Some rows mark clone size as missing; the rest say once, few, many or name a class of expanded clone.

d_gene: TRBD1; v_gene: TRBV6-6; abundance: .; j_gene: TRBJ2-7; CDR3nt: TGTGCCAGCAGCGATACAGGGGCCTCCTACGAGCAGTACTTC; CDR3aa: CASSDTGASYEQYF
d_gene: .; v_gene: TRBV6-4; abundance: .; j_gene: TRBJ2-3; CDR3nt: TGTGCCAGCAGTCCGGGAACAGATACGCAGTATTTT; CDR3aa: CASSPGTDTQYF
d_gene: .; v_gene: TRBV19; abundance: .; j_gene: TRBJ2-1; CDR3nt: TGTGCCAGTAGTCCACAAGGGGATGATCGGTTCTTC; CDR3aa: CASSPQGDDRFF
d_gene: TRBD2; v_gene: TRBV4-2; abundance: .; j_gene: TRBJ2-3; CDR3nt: TGTGCCAGCAGCCAAGACTTTTCTAGCGGGGGGGTGACCACTAGCACAGATACGCAGTATTTT; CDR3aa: CASSQDFSSGGVTTSTDTQYF
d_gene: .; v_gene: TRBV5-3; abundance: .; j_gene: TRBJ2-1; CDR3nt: TGTGCCAGAAGCTTGGTTGTAGCGTTCTCCTACAATGAGCAGTTCTTC; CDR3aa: CARSLVVAFSYNEQFF
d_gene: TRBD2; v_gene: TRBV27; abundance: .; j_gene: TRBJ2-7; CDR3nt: TGTGCCAGCAGTTTATTGGGGACTAGAACCTACGAGCAGTACTTC; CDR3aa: CASSLLGTRTYEQYF
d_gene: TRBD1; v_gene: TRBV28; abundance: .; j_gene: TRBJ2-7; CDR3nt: TGTGCCAGCAGGGAGACAGGGGGATCCCACGAGCAGTACTTC; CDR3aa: CASRETGGSHEQYF
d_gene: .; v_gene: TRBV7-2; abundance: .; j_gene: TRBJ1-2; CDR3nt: TGTGCCAGCACCCCAGGGGCTACCGACTATGGCTACACCTTC; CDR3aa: CASTPGATDYGYTF
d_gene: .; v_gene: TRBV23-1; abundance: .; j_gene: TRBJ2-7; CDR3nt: TGCCCCGGAACCCGGGCCGGGAATGGCGAGCAGTACTTC; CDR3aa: CPGTRAGNGEQYF
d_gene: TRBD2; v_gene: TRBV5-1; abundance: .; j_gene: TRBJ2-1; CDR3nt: TGCGCCAGCAGCCCCCTAGCGGACTCCTACAATGAGCAGTTCTTC; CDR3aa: CASSPLADSYNEQFF
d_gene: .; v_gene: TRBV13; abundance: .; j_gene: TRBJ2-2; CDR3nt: TGTGCCAGCAGCTTAGGGGGAGACACCGGGGAGCTGTTTTTT; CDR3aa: CASSLGGDTGELFF
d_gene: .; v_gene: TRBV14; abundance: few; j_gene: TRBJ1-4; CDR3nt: TGTGCCAGCAGCCAAGGGGCGGGGGGCTGGGGTGAAAAACTGTTTTTT; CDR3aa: CASSQGAGGWGEKLFF
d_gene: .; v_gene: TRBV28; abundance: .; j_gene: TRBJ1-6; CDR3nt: TGTGCCAGCGGGATCGGACTGTATAATTCACCCCTCCACTTT; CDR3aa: CASGIGLYNSPLHF
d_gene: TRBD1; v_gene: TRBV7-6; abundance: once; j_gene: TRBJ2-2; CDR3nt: TGTGCCAGCAGCTTAGGGGCCTCAAGGTTAACGAGGGACAGGAGCGCAGGGGAGCTGTTTTTT; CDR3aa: CASSLGASRLTRDRSAGELFF
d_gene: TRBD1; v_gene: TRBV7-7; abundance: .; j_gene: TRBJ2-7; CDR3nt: TGTGCCAGCAGCCGGGGACAGGGGTTCTACGAGCAGTACTTC; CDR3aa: CASSRGQGFYEQYF
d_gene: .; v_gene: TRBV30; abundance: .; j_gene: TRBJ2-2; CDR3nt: TGTGCCTGGAGTGGGACTTTCCGGACCGGGGAGCTGTTTTTT; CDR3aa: CAWSGTFRTGELFF
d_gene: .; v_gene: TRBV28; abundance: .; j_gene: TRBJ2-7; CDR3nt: TGTGCCAGCAGTTTAGTGAGTTCGAGATCCTACGAGCAGTACTTC; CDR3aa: CASSLVSSRSYEQYF
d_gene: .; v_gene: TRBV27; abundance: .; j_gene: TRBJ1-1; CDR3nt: TGTGCCAGCAGTACCATACCGGGGACATTGGGCACTGAAGCTTTCTTT; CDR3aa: CASSTIPGTLGTEAFF
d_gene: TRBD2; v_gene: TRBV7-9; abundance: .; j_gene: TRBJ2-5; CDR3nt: TGTGCCAGCAGCTTATCTAGCGGGTCGGGGGAGACCCAGTACTTC; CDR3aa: CASSLSSGSGETQYF
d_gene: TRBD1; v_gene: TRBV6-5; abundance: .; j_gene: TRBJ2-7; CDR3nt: TGTGCCAGCAGCGACAGGGGTTACGAGCAGTACTTC; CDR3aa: CASSDRGYEQYF
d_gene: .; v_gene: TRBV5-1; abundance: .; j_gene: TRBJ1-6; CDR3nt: TGCGCCAGCAGCTTCGGGAACAGCCAAGACCCCCTCCACTTT; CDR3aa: CASSFGNSQDPLHF
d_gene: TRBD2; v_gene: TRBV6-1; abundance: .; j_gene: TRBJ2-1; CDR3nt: TGTGCCAGCACAGCGGGGCCGTACAATGAGCAGTTCTTC; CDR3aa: CASTAGPYNEQFF
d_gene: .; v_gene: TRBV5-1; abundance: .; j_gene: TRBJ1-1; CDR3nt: TGCGCCAGCAGCCTATTACAGGGAGATGCTGAAGCTTTCTTT; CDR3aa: CASSLLQGDAEAFF
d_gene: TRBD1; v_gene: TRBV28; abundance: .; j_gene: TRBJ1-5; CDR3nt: TGTGCCAGCACCGAGGGTGGGAGACAGGGTAGCAATCAGCCCCAGCATTTT; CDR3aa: CASTEGGRQGSNQPQHF
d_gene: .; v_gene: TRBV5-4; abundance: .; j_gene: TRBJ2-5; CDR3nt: TGTGCCAGCAGCTTGCAGGCAGGACAAGAGACCCAGTACTTC; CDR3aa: CASSLQAGQETQYF
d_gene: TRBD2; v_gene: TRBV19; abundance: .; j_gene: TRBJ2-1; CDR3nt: TGTGCCAGTATCGCGGGAGGGGCCTACAATGAGCAGTTCTTC; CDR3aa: CASIAGGAYNEQFF
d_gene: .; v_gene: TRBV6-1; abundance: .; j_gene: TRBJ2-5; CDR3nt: TGTGCCAGCAGTGAAGGGCCAGGGCGGGAGACCCAGTACTTC; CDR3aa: CASSEGPGRETQYF
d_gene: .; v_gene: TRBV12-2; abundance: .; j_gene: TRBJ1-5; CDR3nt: TGTGCAAGTCGCTTGATAAACAGGGGGGCTCAGCCCCAGCATTTT; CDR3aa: CASRLINRGAQPQHF
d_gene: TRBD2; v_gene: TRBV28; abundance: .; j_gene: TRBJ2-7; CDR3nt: TGTGCCAGCAGCGGACAGGGCGCTAGCGGGAGATACTACGAGCAGTACTTC; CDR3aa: CASSGQGASGRYYEQYF
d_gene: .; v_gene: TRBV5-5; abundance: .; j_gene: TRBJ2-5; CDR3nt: TGTGCCAGCAGCTTGGAGGACACACAAGAGACCCAGTACTTC; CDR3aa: CASSLEDTQETQYF
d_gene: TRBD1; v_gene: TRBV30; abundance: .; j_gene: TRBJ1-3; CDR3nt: TGTGCCTGGTGGGACAGGGGTTCTGGAAACACCATATATTTT; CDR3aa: CAWWDRGSGNTIYF
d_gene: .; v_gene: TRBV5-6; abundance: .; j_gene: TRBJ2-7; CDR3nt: TGTGCCAGCACCATGACAGGATCCTACGAGCAGTACTTC; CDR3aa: CASTMTGSYEQYF
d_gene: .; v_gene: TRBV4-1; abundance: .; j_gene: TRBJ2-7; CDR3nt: TGCGCCAGCAGCCAACGTAACTTGGACAGTTCCGAGCAGTACTTC; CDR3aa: CASSQRNLDSSEQYF
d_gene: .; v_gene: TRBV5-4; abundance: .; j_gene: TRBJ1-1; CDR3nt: TGTGCCAGCAAAAAACAGGAGAACTCGCCTGAAGCTTTCTTT; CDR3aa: CASKKQENSPEAFF
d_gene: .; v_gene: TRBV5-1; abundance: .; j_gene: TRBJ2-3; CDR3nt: TGCGCCAGCAGCTTGGACAGAGGCACAGATACGCAGTATTTT; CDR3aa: CASSLDRGTDTQYF
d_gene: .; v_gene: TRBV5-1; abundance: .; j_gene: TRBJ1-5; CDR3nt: TGCGCCAGCAGCTGGGGCAGGGGTCAGCCCCAGCATTTT; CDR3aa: CASSWGRGQPQHF
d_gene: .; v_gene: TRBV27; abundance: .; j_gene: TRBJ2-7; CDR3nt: TGTGCCAGCAGTCGTGAGGGAACGGGCGAGCAGTACTTC; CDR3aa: CASSREGTGEQYF
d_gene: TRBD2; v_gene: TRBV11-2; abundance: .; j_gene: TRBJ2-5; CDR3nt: TGTGCCAGCAGCTTAGAGGGGGGGCAAGAGACCCAGTACTTC; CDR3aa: CASSLEGGQETQYF
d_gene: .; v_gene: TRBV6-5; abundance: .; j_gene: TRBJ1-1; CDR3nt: TGTGCCAGCAGTTACCTAAGGGGTCTTGAAGCTTTCTTT; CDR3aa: CASSYLRGLEAFF
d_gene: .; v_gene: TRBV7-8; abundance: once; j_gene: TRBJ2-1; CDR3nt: TGTGCCAGCAGCTTAAGGCTCGGGAAACAAGCCTACAATGAGCAGTTCTTC; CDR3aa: CASSLRLGKQAYNEQFF
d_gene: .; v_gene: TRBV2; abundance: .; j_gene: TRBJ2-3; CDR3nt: TGTGCCAGCAGTGTCATAGATACGCAGTATTTT; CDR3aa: CASSVIDTQYF
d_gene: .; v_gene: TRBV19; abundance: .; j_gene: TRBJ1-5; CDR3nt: TGTGCCAGTAGTATAGATAGAGGGACATTGCAGCCCCAGCATTTT; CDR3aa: CASSIDRGTLQPQHF
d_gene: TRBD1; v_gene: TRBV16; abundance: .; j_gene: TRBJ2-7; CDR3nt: TGTGCCAGCGACAAGGCAGGGGGTTACGAGCAGTACTTC; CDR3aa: CASDKAGGYEQYF
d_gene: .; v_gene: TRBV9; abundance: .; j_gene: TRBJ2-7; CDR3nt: TGTGCCAGCAGCGTATTACCAGGAACCTACGAGCAGTACTTC; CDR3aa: CASSVLPGTYEQYF
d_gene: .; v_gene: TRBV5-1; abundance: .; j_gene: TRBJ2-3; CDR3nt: TGCGCCAGCACCCGGGCGGGACAGCTCAGTAGGGTAGATACGCAGTATTTT; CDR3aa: CASTRAGQLSRVDTQYF
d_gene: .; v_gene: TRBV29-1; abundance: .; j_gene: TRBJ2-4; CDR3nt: TGCAGCGCCGAAAGCGTAGCCAAAAACATTCAGTACTTC; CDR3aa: CSAESVAKNIQYF
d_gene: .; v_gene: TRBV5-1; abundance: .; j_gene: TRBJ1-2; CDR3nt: TGCGCCAGCAGCTTGGTAGGACAGCGCGGCTACACCTTC; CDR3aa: CASSLVGQRGYTF
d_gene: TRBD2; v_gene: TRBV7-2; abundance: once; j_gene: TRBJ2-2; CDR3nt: TGTGCCAGCAGCTCCCCGGGACTAGCGTTCCGGGAGCTGTTTTTT; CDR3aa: CASSSPGLAFRELFF
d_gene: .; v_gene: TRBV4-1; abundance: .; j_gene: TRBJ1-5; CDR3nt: TGCGCCAGCAGCCATGGAGGAGGTTTGCCCCAGCATTTT; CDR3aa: CASSHGGGLPQHF
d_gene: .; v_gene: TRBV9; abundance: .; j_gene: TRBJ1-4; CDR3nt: TGTGCCAGCAGCGTAGCTAGTGTCAATGAAAAACTGTTTTTT; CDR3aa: CASSVASVNEKLFF
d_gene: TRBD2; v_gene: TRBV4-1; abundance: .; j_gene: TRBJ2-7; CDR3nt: TGCGCCAGCAGCCAGCGCGGTAGCGGGAGGGGTTCGTACGAGCAGTACTTC; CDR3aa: CASSQRGSGRGSYEQYF
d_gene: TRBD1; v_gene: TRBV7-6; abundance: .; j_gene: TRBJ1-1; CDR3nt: TGTGCCAGCAGCTTGGGGACAGAGAACACTGAAGCTTTCTTT; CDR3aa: CASSLGTENTEAFF
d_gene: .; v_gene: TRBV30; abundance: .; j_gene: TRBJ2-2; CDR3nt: TGTGCCTGGACCGGGCGGGGCACCGGGGAGCTGTTTTTT; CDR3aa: CAWTGRGTGELFF
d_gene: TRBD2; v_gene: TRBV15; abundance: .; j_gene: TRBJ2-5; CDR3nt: TGTGCCACCAGCCGGGGGGGGGACTCCAGCGGGACCCAGTACTTC; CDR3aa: CATSRGGDSSGTQYF
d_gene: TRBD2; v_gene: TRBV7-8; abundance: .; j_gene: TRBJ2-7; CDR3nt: TGTGCCAGCAGCTCTTCGACTAGCGGGATGCCCTACGAGCAGTACTTC; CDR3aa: CASSSSTSGMPYEQYF